This TCR beta chain was found in a study of cytomegalovirus exposure and HLA in healthy donors. Study-wide background: Of all 400 or so donors who were genotyped, 75% to 85% belonged to the Caucasian-associated ancestry cluster.

Germline V gives CDR1 SGHDN, CDR2 FVKESK. The length of the CDR3 is 16 residues. V lost 2 bases to trimming and J lost 3 bases, with 15 bases between them. Overall study results and limits: Prediction of most subjects' HLA-A and HLA-B alleles by TCR beta sequences was reportedly accurate.

In regard to this clone: The antigen is not known.

Researchers ran the PCR with 60 Vbeta and 13 Jbeta primers. The repertoire was sequenced with immunoSEQ multiplex PCR; TCRdb's copy has only in-frame clones and lacks some. The sample shows approximately 100,000 clones, about 80% of them seen only once. V usage is TRBV14 and J usage is TRBJ2-3; D remains unclear. The TCR originated in a man between 18 and 35 years old in good health and CMV-seropositive. Material for sequencing was PBMCs. The CDR3 is CASSQNQAKLTDTQYF. The CDR3 DNA is TGTGCCAGCAGCCAAAACCAAGCGAAGTTAACAGATACGCAGTATTTT.